A selection of T cell receptor beta chains follows, all from one sample in a study of blood T cells in healthy people across ages. TCRdb ran MiXCR on the 5' RACE reads and lists one entry per CDR3 protein. The sample carries roughly 800,000 distinct CDR3 sequences, roughly 60% recorded once. Sequenced material: blood. The receptors come from a man aged 30-40 years in good health. The CDR3 runs from the conserved cysteine through the conserved F or W. Each record gives: J gene, clone size, D gene, V gene, CDR3 protein, CDR3 DNA. D genes are given only for firm matches. A row's size may be missing; if present it is once, few, many or a size class.

j_call: TRBJ2-5; clone_size: -; d_call: -; v_call: TRBV4-2; cdr3_aa: CASSQDPRVGRQETQYF; cdr3_nt: TGTGCCAGCAGCCAAGATCCCAGGGTCGGCAGACAAGAGACCCAGTACTTC
j_call: TRBJ2-1; clone_size: few; d_call: TRBD2; v_call: TRBV7-2; cdr3_aa: CASTLRGTSGRNPRGEQFF; cdr3_nt: TGTGCCAGCACCCTACGGGGGACTAGCGGGAGGAACCCCCGAGGTGAGCAGTTCTTC
j_call: TRBJ2-5; clone_size: -; d_call: -; v_call: TRBV12-3/TRBV12-4; cdr3_aa: CASGWEAYNERYF; cdr3_nt: TGTGCCAGCGGGTGGGAGGCCTACAATGAGCGGTACTTC
j_call: TRBJ2-1; clone_size: -; d_call: -; v_call: TRBV20-1; cdr3_aa: CSARDRRAYNEQFF; cdr3_nt: TGCAGTGCTAGAGACCGCAGGGCCTACAATGAGCAGTTCTTC
j_call: TRBJ2-1; clone_size: -; d_call: -; v_call: TRBV4-3; cdr3_aa: CASSQGEPSRGEQFF; cdr3_nt: TGCGCCAGCAGCCAAGGCGAGCCGTCTAGGGGTGAGCAGTTCTTC
j_call: TRBJ1-1; clone_size: -; d_call: -; v_call: TRBV20-1; cdr3_aa: CSARDRLACGAFF; cdr3_nt: TGCAGTGCTAGAGACAGGCTCGCTTGTGGAGCTTTCTTT
j_call: TRBJ2-5; clone_size: -; d_call: TRBD1; v_call: TRBV4-1; cdr3_aa: CASSQDERGDRGVETQYF; cdr3_nt: TGCGCCAGCAGCCAAGATGAGAGGGGAGACAGGGGGGTCGAGACCCAGTACTTC
j_call: TRBJ2-1; clone_size: -; d_call: -; v_call: TRBV6-2/TRBV6-3; cdr3_aa: CASSYLLQGRGNEQFF; cdr3_nt: TGTGCCAGCAGTTACCTTTTACAGGGTAGGGGGAATGAGCAGTTCTTC
j_call: TRBJ1-1; clone_size: many; d_call: -; v_call: TRBV11-3; cdr3_aa: CASSAGLLTEAFF; cdr3_nt: TGTGCCAGCAGCGCGGGACTCCTCACTGAAGCTTTCTTT
j_call: TRBJ2-7; clone_size: once; d_call: -; v_call: TRBV28; cdr3_aa: CASSLSLGYGSAEQYF; cdr3_nt: TGTGCCAGCAGTTTGAGTTTAGGGTACGGCAGCGCCGAGCAGTACTTC
j_call: TRBJ2-1; clone_size: -; d_call: -; v_call: TRBV29-1; cdr3_aa: CSVELAEGDTRDEQFF; cdr3_nt: TGCAGCGTTGAACTAGCCGAGGGGGACACACGCGATGAGCAGTTCTTC
j_call: TRBJ2-7; clone_size: many; d_call: TRBD1; v_call: TRBV7-6; cdr3_aa: CASSLRQGSEQYF; cdr3_nt: TGTGCCAGCAGTCTCAGACAGGGCAGCGAGCAGTACTTC
j_call: TRBJ2-7; clone_size: -; d_call: -; v_call: TRBV5-1; cdr3_aa: CASRRATTGSEQYF; cdr3_nt: TGCGCCAGCAGACGAGCCACCACAGGGTCCGAGCAGTACTTC
j_call: TRBJ2-3; clone_size: -; d_call: -; v_call: TRBV21-1; cdr3_aa: CASRSQRESLICTDTQYF; cdr3_nt: TGTGCCAGCCGAAGTCAGAGGGAAAGTCTTATTTGTACAGATACGCAGTATTTT
j_call: TRBJ2-1; clone_size: -; d_call: TRBD2; v_call: TRBV5-1; cdr3_aa: CASSSPAGGASPGSYNEQFF; cdr3_nt: TGCGCCAGCAGCTCCCCCGCGGGGGGGGCTTCCCCAGGATCCTACAATGAGCAGTTCTTC
j_call: TRBJ2-1; clone_size: many; d_call: -; v_call: TRBV2; cdr3_aa: CASGGTYYNEQFF; cdr3_nt: TGTGCCAGCGGCGGGACTTATTACAATGAGCAGTTCTTC
j_call: TRBJ2-5; clone_size: -; d_call: TRBD2; v_call: TRBV29-1; cdr3_aa: CSVAGTSGRAPQETQYF; cdr3_nt: TGCAGCGTCGCCGGGACTAGCGGCCGAGCCCCCCAAGAGACCCAGTACTTC
j_call: TRBJ2-1; clone_size: -; d_call: TRBD2; v_call: TRBV10-3; cdr3_aa: CAISESLAVTYNEQFF; cdr3_nt: TGTGCCATCAGTGAGAGCCTAGCGGTCACCTACAATGAGCAGTTCTTC
j_call: TRBJ2-2; clone_size: -; d_call: -; v_call: TRBV7-2; cdr3_aa: CASSIGAGNTGELFF; cdr3_nt: TGTGCCAGCAGCATAGGAGCGGGCAACACCGGGGAGCTGTTTTTT
j_call: TRBJ1-6; clone_size: -; d_call: TRBD1; v_call: TRBV7-3; cdr3_aa: CASSLSRGNRNSPLHF; cdr3_nt: TGTGCCAGCAGCTTATCCAGGGGGAACCGGAATTCACCCCTCCACTTT
j_call: TRBJ1-2; clone_size: few; d_call: -; v_call: TRBV5-1; cdr3_aa: CASSPHRDGYTF; cdr3_nt: TGCGCCAGCAGCCCTCACCGGGATGGCTACACCTTC
j_call: TRBJ1-2; clone_size: -; d_call: -; v_call: TRBV12-3/TRBV12-4; cdr3_aa: CARGWPYGYTF; cdr3_nt: TGTGCCAGGGGGTGGCCCTATGGCTACACCTTC
j_call: TRBJ1-1; clone_size: few; d_call: -; v_call: TRBV7-2; cdr3_aa: CASSLVVVNTEAFF; cdr3_nt: TGTGCCAGCAGCTTAGTTGTAGTGAACACTGAAGCTTTCTTT
j_call: TRBJ2-1; clone_size: -; d_call: -; v_call: TRBV7-2; cdr3_aa: CASSPLNLVNNEQFF; cdr3_nt: TGTGCCAGCAGCCCACTAAACTTAGTTAACAATGAGCAGTTCTTC
j_call: TRBJ2-7; clone_size: -; d_call: TRBD1; v_call: TRBV7-9; cdr3_aa: CASNLGQVFYEQYF; cdr3_nt: TGTGCCAGCAACTTGGGACAGGTTTTCTACGAGCAGTACTTC
j_call: TRBJ2-7; clone_size: few; d_call: -; v_call: TRBV4-3; cdr3_aa: CASSQDSSRGRYEQYF; cdr3_nt: TGCGCCAGCAGCCAAGATAGTAGCCGGGGTAGATACGAGCAGTACTTC
j_call: TRBJ1-5; clone_size: -; d_call: -; v_call: TRBV12-3/TRBV12-4; cdr3_aa: CASSPTGISNQPQHF; cdr3_nt: TGTGCCAGCAGCCCCACAGGGATTAGCAATCAGCCCCAGCATTTT
j_call: TRBJ2-6; clone_size: -; d_call: TRBD1; v_call: TRBV12-3/TRBV12-4; cdr3_aa: CASSGQDQTGANVLTF; cdr3_nt: TGTGCCAGCAGTGGACAGGACCAGACAGGGGCCAACGTCCTGACTTTC
j_call: TRBJ2-1; clone_size: few; d_call: -; v_call: TRBV7-2; cdr3_aa: CASTQGINEQFF; cdr3_nt: TGTGCCAGCACCCAGGGGATCAATGAGCAGTTCTTC
j_call: TRBJ1-2; clone_size: once; d_call: -; v_call: TRBV10-3; cdr3_aa: CAGGAGTLNGYTF; cdr3_nt: TGTGCCGGGGGGGCCGGGACACTAAATGGCTACACCTTC
j_call: TRBJ1-2; clone_size: -; d_call: TRBD1; v_call: TRBV7-2; cdr3_aa: CASSLNRGQYGYTF; cdr3_nt: TGTGCCAGCAGCTTAAACAGGGGGCAATATGGCTACACCTTC
j_call: TRBJ1-1; clone_size: -; d_call: -; v_call: TRBV20-1; cdr3_aa: CSARNPLRQNTEAFF; cdr3_nt: TGCAGTGCTCGAAATCCACTTAGACAGAACACTGAAGCTTTCTTT
j_call: TRBJ2-5; clone_size: -; d_call: TRBD2; v_call: TRBV7-2; cdr3_aa: CASSARTSGQETQYF; cdr3_nt: TGTGCCAGCAGCGCCAGGACTAGCGGCCAAGAGACCCAGTACTTC
j_call: TRBJ1-6; clone_size: -; d_call: TRBD1; v_call: TRBV6-5; cdr3_aa: CASSLTGTARSPLHF; cdr3_nt: TGTGCCAGCAGTCTGACCGGGACAGCACGTTCACCCCTCCACTTT
j_call: TRBJ1-2; clone_size: -; d_call: TRBD1; v_call: TRBV5-1; cdr3_aa: CASSSSDRGEDYGYTF; cdr3_nt: TGCGCCAGCAGCTCCTCCGACAGGGGTGAAGACTATGGCTACACCTTC
j_call: TRBJ1-5; clone_size: once; d_call: -; v_call: TRBV19; cdr3_aa: CASSIAHRQPQHF; cdr3_nt: TGTGCCAGTAGTATAGCCCACCGTCAGCCCCAGCATTTT
j_call: TRBJ2-1; clone_size: many; d_call: TRBD2; v_call: TRBV5-1; cdr3_aa: CASTIGLAGPSYNEQFF; cdr3_nt: TGCGCCAGCACAATAGGTCTAGCGGGCCCCTCCTACAATGAGCAGTTCTTC
j_call: TRBJ1-2; clone_size: -; d_call: -; v_call: TRBV29-1; cdr3_aa: CSAEGSDYGYTF; cdr3_nt: TGCAGCGCCGAAGGGTCGGACTATGGCTACACCTTC
j_call: TRBJ2-1; clone_size: once; d_call: TRBD1; v_call: TRBV7-2; cdr3_aa: CASLRDRGFHEQFF; cdr3_nt: TGTGCCAGCCTACGGGACAGGGGATTCCATGAGCAGTTCTTC
j_call: TRBJ2-5; clone_size: -; d_call: -; v_call: TRBV4-2; cdr3_aa: CASSPNTSPLNEQYF; cdr3_nt: TGTGCCAGCAGCCCCAATACATCGCCATTGAATGAGCAGTACTTC
j_call: TRBJ2-7; clone_size: -; d_call: -; v_call: TRBV15; cdr3_aa: CATSRDISVQKSSYEQYF; cdr3_nt: TGTGCCACCAGCAGAGATATTTCGGTACAGAAGAGCTCCTACGAGCAGTACTTC
j_call: TRBJ2-7; clone_size: few; d_call: TRBD2; v_call: TRBV7-2; cdr3_aa: CASSSPGRDEQYF; cdr3_nt: TGTGCCAGCAGCTCCCCAGGGAGGGACGAGCAGTACTTC
j_call: TRBJ1-1; clone_size: -; d_call: -; v_call: TRBV7-2; cdr3_aa: CASSTSGVGMTEAFF; cdr3_nt: TGTGCCAGCAGCACTAGTGGGGTGGGGATGACTGAAGCTTTCTTT
j_call: TRBJ1-2; clone_size: few; d_call: -; v_call: TRBV25-1; cdr3_aa: CASSGALDYYGYTF; cdr3_nt: TGTGCCAGCAGTGGAGCCCTCGACTACTATGGCTACACCTTC
j_call: TRBJ1-6; clone_size: -; d_call: -; v_call: TRBV20-1; cdr3_aa: CSARVPGSGNSPLHF; cdr3_nt: TGCAGTGCTAGGGTACCCGGGTCCGGGAATTCACCCCTCCACTTT
j_call: TRBJ2-5; clone_size: -; d_call: -; v_call: TRBV28; cdr3_aa: CASSRSHQETQYF; cdr3_nt: TGTGCCAGCAGTCGAAGTCACCAAGAGACCCAGTACTTC
j_call: TRBJ1-6; clone_size: few; d_call: -; v_call: TRBV7-2; cdr3_aa: CASSYKGGNSPLHF; cdr3_nt: TGTGCCAGCAGTTACAAGGGTGGAAATTCACCCCTCCACTTT
j_call: TRBJ2-3; clone_size: -; d_call: -; v_call: TRBV7-9; cdr3_aa: CASSYPDFFTDTQYF; cdr3_nt: TGTGCCAGCAGCTATCCGGACTTCTTCACAGATACGCAGTATTTT
j_call: TRBJ2-1; clone_size: once; d_call: -; v_call: TRBV4-2; cdr3_aa: CASTAPGVNNEQFF; cdr3_nt: TGTGCCAGCACAGCCCCAGGGGTTAACAATGAGCAGTTCTTC
j_call: TRBJ1-6; clone_size: -; d_call: -; v_call: TRBV20-1; cdr3_aa: CSARAPRGNSPLHF; cdr3_nt: TGCAGTGCTAGAGCCCCCCGGGGTAATTCACCCCTCCACTTT
j_call: TRBJ2-5; clone_size: -; d_call: -; v_call: TRBV2; cdr3_aa: CASSELSGAVETQYF; cdr3_nt: TGTGCCAGCAGTGAGTTGAGCGGCGCAGTGGAGACCCAGTACTTC
j_call: TRBJ2-3; clone_size: -; d_call: TRBD1; v_call: TRBV7-9; cdr3_aa: CASSLVGQGITDTQYF; cdr3_nt: TGTGCCAGCAGCTTAGTGGGACAGGGGATCACAGATACGCAGTATTTT
j_call: TRBJ2-5; clone_size: -; d_call: TRBD2; v_call: TRBV29-1; cdr3_aa: CSVRTSGQETQYF; cdr3_nt: TGCAGCGTTAGGACTAGCGGACAAGAGACCCAGTACTTC
j_call: TRBJ2-7; clone_size: -; d_call: -; v_call: TRBV27; cdr3_aa: CASSPWNPGTENYEQYF; cdr3_nt: TGTGCCAGCAGTCCGTGGAACCCCGGGACCGAAAACTACGAGCAGTACTTC
j_call: TRBJ2-5; clone_size: few; d_call: -; v_call: TRBV6-6; cdr3_aa: CASSYRNVRSGQETQYF; cdr3_nt: TGTGCCAGCAGTTACAGGAATGTTCGCAGTGGCCAAGAGACCCAGTACTTC
j_call: TRBJ2-7; clone_size: -; d_call: -; v_call: TRBV10-3; cdr3_aa: CAISLQGEQYF; cdr3_nt: TGTGCCATCAGTCTACAGGGCGAGCAGTACTTC
j_call: TRBJ2-5; clone_size: few; d_call: -; v_call: TRBV5-6; cdr3_aa: CASSLPPNGGETQYF; cdr3_nt: TGTGCCAGCAGCTTGCCCCCGAACGGAGGGGAGACCCAGTACTTC